Shown below are 6 T cell receptor beta chains from a single sample sequenced in a study of cytomegalovirus exposure and HLA in healthy donors. Primers for the PCR totalled 60 Vbeta and 13 Jbeta. Using immunoSEQ multiplex PCR, the repertoire was profiled, and TCRdb retains in-frame clones only, with some absent. The top ten hold over 8.5% of the sample, which has about 160,000 clones, 75% to 85% seen once. The source material was PBMCs. These receptors were obtained from a man in his fifties in good health and CMV-seropositive.

This rearrangement joins TRBV6-6 to TRBJ2-5, with no clear D. The CDR3 is 13 residues long. The germline gives CDR1 MNHNY, CDR2 SVGAGI (reference sequence). V lost 5 bases and J 3 bases, leaving 10 bases between the germline ends. CDR3 sequence (DNA): TGTGCCAGCAGTCGGGTCGAGAAAGAGACCCAGTACTTC. As protein: CASSRVEKETQYF.

The chain recombines TRBV5-4 with TRBJ2-7; D not certain. The CDR3 contains 14 residues. Per the germline V gene, CDR1 is SGHNT and CDR2 is YYREEE (reference sequence). Between the trimmed V and J ends, which lost 4 bases and 6 bases, there was a span of 17 bases. The CDR3 here is CASSPSVMSSEQYF. CDR3 nucleotides: TGTGCCAGCAGCCCATCCGTCATGTCCAGCGAGCAGTACTTC.

The chain employs TRBV4-2 and TRBJ2-7, with 15 nucleotides matching TRBD2. V gave up 4 bases and J gave up 5 bases; unmatched junction bases: 6. Germline lookup yields CDR1 LGHNA and CDR2 YNFKEQ. The CDR3 loop spans 16 amino acids. CDR3 in amino acids: CASSPSGTSGGNEQYF. The DNA for the CDR3 is TGTGCCAGCAGCCCTTCCGGGACTAGCGGGGGGAACGAGCAGTACTTC.

V is TRBV6-1 and J is TRBJ2-1, with D possibly matching TRBD1 (6 bases). This CDR3 region has 13 residues. The V end lost 7 bases, the J end lost 5 bases, and 12 bases lay between the germline ends. Germline CDR1 reads MNHNS; CDR2 reads SASEGT. CDR3: CASTEGTNNEQFF. In DNA form, the CDR3 reads TGTGCCAGCACCGAGGGGACAAACAATGAGCAGTTCTTC.

The genes are TRBV14 and TRBJ2-7, with 8 bases aligning to TRBD2. Germline assignment: CDR1 SGHDN and CDR2 FVKESK. The CDR3 has 15 amino acids. V lost 0 bases to trimming and J lost 5 bases; unmatched junction nucleotides: 6. The CDR3 here is CASSQDYGSGDEQYF. The CDR3 DNA follows: TGTGCCAGCAGCCAAGATTACGGTAGCGGGGACGAGCAGTACTTC.

This clone occurred once. This chain's CDR3 is CASSLAADRGSNQPQHF. The CDR3 region has the DNA TGTGCCAGCAGCTTGGCCGCGGACAGAGGGAGCAATCAGCCCCAGCATTTT. The genes are TRBV5-5 and TRBJ1-5; TRBD1 is a possible D gene (6 bases). This CDR3 spans 17 amino acids. V was cut by 0 bases and J by 1 base, with 14 bases left in between. CDR1 and CDR2 (germline): SGHKS, YYEKEE (reference sequence).